The T cell receptor beta chain under discussion was sequenced for a study of T cells after somatic rescue of genetic block. Generated by immunoSEQ multiplex PCR, the TCRdb table keeps only in-frame clones and is missing some. The repertoire includes around 50,000 clones, 90% to 97% of them detected once, and under 0.095% sits in the top ten. This clone was seen just once. This CDR3 contains 15 residues. Trimming removed 2 bases from V and 0 bases from J, with 6 bases in between. CDR1 and CDR2 from the germline V gene are SGHDT and YYEEEE. Specimen: peripheral blood mononuclear cells (PBMCs). The gene calls are TRBV5-6 and TRBJ2-6; possible D gene TRBD1, 5 bases. The sequence was obtained from a child in the first two years of life. DNA for the CDR3: TGTGCCAGCAGCTTTGGACACTCTGGGGCCAACGTCCTGACTTTC. As protein: CASSFGHSGANVLTF.